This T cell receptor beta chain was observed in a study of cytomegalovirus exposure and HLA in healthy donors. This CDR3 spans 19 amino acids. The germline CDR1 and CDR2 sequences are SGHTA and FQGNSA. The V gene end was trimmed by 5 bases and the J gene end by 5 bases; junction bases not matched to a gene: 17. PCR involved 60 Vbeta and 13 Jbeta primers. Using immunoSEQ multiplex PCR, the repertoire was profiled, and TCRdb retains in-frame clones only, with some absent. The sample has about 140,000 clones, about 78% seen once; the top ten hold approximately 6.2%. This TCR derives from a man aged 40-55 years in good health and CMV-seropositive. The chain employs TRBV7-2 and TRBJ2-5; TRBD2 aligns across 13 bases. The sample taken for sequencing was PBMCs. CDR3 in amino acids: CASSLRTSGRKVLVETQYF. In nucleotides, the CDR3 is TGTGCCAGCAGCCTGCGGACTAGCGGGAGAAAGGTGTTGGTTGAGACCCAGTACTTC.